These T cell receptor beta chains were read from a single sample in a study of T-cell reconstitution after alpha-beta-depleted transplantation in children. In TCRdb, the PCR reads were re-called with MiXCR into one record per CDR3 protein. The table includes more than 200,000 distinct CDR3 sequences, 9.7% detected once. Specimen: PBMCs from the stem cell graft donor, collected from the stem cell graft. The receptors here all came from a human donor who donated a stem cell graft to a child with SCID. The CDR3 runs from the conserved cysteine through the conserved F or W. Fields, in order: clone size, D gene, J gene, V gene, CDR3 DNA, CDR3 protein. A D gene is named only where the DNA matches it firmly. Clone size is stated in some rows and not others, as once, few, many or a class when expanded.

many	.	TRBJ1-1	TRBV3-1	TGTGCCAGCAGCCAAGAGTCCCTTACGGGGGGTAGTGAAGCTTTCTTT	CASSQESLTGGSEAFF
many	.	TRBJ2-1	TRBV20-1	TGCAGTGCTAGAGCTGGGCGCGCCCAGATCGATGAGCAGTTCTTC	CSARAGRAQIDEQFF
many	.	TRBJ2-2	TRBV12-3/TRBV12-4	TGTGCCAGCAGTTTATGGCAGGCGCTGAACACCGGGGAGCTGTTTTTT	CASSLWQALNTGELFF
.	.	TRBJ2-1	TRBV18	TGTGCCAGCTCACCGGCAGGAGGCAATGAGCAGTTCTTC	CASSPAGGNEQFF
.	.	TRBJ2-6	TRBV6-1	TGTGCCAGCAGCTCGGGTCCCCTTGGGGCCAACGTCCTGACTTTC	CASSSGPLGANVLTF
many	.	TRBJ1-4	TRBV5-1	TGCGCCAGCAGCCCACAGCTTTCAACTAATGAAAAACTGTTTTTT	CASSPQLSTNEKLFF
many	TRBD1	TRBJ1-5	TRBV15	TGTGCCACCAGCAGTGCAGGGGGAGGTCAGCCCCAGCATTTT	CATSSAGGGQPQHF
.	.	TRBJ2-1	TRBV7-3	TGTGCCAGCAGCTTAGGTGGGGGGATATACAATGAGCAGTTCTTC	CASSLGGGIYNEQFF
many	TRBD1	TRBJ1-4	TRBV5-5	TGTGCCAGCAGCGGGGGACAGATTAATGAAAAACTGTTTTTT	CASSGGQINEKLFF
many	.	TRBJ1-2	TRBV12-3/TRBV12-4	TGTGCCAGCAATAATCCGGGTTCGCCCGGCTACACCTTC	CASNNPGSPGYTF
many	.	TRBJ1-4	TRBV5-1	TGCGCCAGCAGCAGACTCGCAACTAATGAAAAACTGTTTTTT	CASSRLATNEKLFF
many	.	TRBJ1-5	TRBV20-1	TGCAGTGCTACCAAGACGGGGGGGGACAATCAGCCCCAGCATTTT	CSATKTGGDNQPQHF
many	.	TRBJ2-1	TRBV5-6	TGTGCCAGCAGCTCACTAGGACGAGCTTACAATGAGCAGTTCTTC	CASSSLGRAYNEQFF
many	.	TRBJ1-1	TRBV2	TGTGCCAGGAAGACCGGCACGAACACTGAAGCTTTCTTT	CARKTGTNTEAFF
many	TRBD1	TRBJ1-2	TRBV20-1	TGCAGTGCTAGAAGCCGGGACAGGGGAAACTATGGCTACACCTTC	CSARSRDRGNYGYTF
many	.	TRBJ2-2	TRBV20-1	TGCAGTGCTAGACAACCCTGGGGGAACGGGGAGCTGTTTTTT	CSARQPWGNGELFF
many	.	TRBJ2-5	TRBV20-1	TGCAGTGCCGAACGGACGCAGCCCCCAGAGACCCAGTACTTC	CSAERTQPPETQYF
many	.	TRBJ2-7	TRBV20-1	TGCAGTGCCTACGGACAGTCCTACGAGCAGTACTTC	CSAYGQSYEQYF
many	TRBD2	TRBJ2-5	TRBV20-1	TGCAGTGCTAGAGATCCGATGAGCGGGGGGGCCTATGAGACCCAGTACTTC	CSARDPMSGGAYETQYF
many	.	TRBJ1-4	TRBV5-1	TGCGCCAGCAGTACGGGGACGTACCCTAAACTGTTTTTT	CASSTGTYPKLFF
many	TRBD1	TRBJ2-7	TRBV6-2/TRBV6-3	TGTGCCAGCAGGCGGACCGGGACAGGGTACGAGCAGTACTTC	CASRRTGTGYEQYF
many	.	TRBJ2-2	TRBV7-6	TGTGCCAGCAGCTCATTACCCGGGGAGCTGTTTTTT	CASSSLPGELFF
few	TRBD1	TRBJ2-1	TRBV15	TGTGCCACCAGCTGGGGACAGGCGAACTACAATGAGCAGTTCTTC	CATSWGQANYNEQFF
many	.	TRBJ1-2	TRBV7-9	TGTGCCAGCAGCTTAGACCCAGGGAGACCAGATGGCTACACCTTC	CASSLDPGRPDGYTF
many	.	TRBJ1-1	TRBV7-9	TGTGCCAGCAGCCCCTCCCCATGGACAGTATTACACACTGAAGCTTTCTTT	CASSPSPWTVLHTEAFF
many	.	TRBJ2-2	TRBV4-1	TGCGCCAGCAGCCAAGTAGGCGGTTCGGAGCTGTTTTTT	CASSQVGGSELFF
many	.	TRBJ2-7	TRBV19	TGTGCCAGTAGTCGAGGAGGTCAGTTCGACGAGCAGTACTTC	CASSRGGQFDEQYF
many	.	TRBJ1-2	TRBV20-1	TGCAGTGTGTGGACAGATTTTGGGAGCTACACCTTC	CSVWTDFGSYTF
many	TRBD1	TRBJ1-4	TRBV12-3/TRBV12-4	TGTGCCAGCAGTTTAGCGGACAGGGTTCGCCTGTTTTTT	CASSLADRVRLFF
few	TRBD1	TRBJ1-2	TRBV28	TGTGCCAGCAGCCGCCGACAGGGGCGGCTCTATGGCTACACCTTC	CASSRRQGRLYGYTF
many	.	TRBJ1-6	TRBV20-1	TGCAGTGCTAGGGTTGTCTTAGATTCACCCCTCCACTTT	CSARVVLDSPLHF
few	.	TRBJ1-4	TRBV5-1	TGCGCCAGCAAAAGAACCGGGGGCACGAATGAAAAACTGTTTTTT	CASKRTGGTNEKLFF
many	.	TRBJ1-2	TRBV29-1	TGCAGCGTTGAAGTTTGGGAGACTATGCGCTACACCTTC	CSVEVWETMRYTF
many	TRBD1	TRBJ2-3	TRBV5-1	TGCGCCAGCAGACGGGGGACAGGGTATTTGACAGATACGCAGTATTTT	CASRRGTGYLTDTQYF
many	TRBD1	TRBJ1-1	TRBV20-1	TGCAGTGCTCCGGGACAGCCGAACACTGAAGCTTTCTTT	CSAPGQPNTEAFF
many	.	TRBJ1-2	TRBV4-1	TGCGCCAGCAGCCAAGGCCGCCAGGGAGGCTATGGCTACACCTTC	CASSQGRQGGYGYTF
many	.	TRBJ2-1	TRBV2	TGTGCCAGCGCCACTGCGAGCTCCTACAATGAGCAGTTCTTC	CASATASSYNEQFF
many	.	TRBJ1-4	TRBV16	TGTGCCAGCAGCCAATCAAGGCAGGGAGGCGAAAAACTGTTTTTT	CASSQSRQGGEKLFF
many	TRBD2	TRBJ2-1	TRBV20-1	TGCAGTGCTAAGTTACTAGCGGGGGGCCGGAGCTCCTACAATGAGCAGTTCTTC	CSAKLLAGGRSSYNEQFF
many	TRBD2	TRBJ2-1	TRBV11-1	TGTGCCAGCAGCTTAGTGAGGGTAGCGGGGGAGCCTTCCTACAATGAGCAGTTCTTC	CASSLVRVAGEPSYNEQFF
many	.	TRBJ2-6	TRBV11-1	TGTGCCAGCACCGCCCTGGGCGGGGCCAACGTCCTGACTTTC	CASTALGGANVLTF
many	TRBD1	TRBJ1-5	TRBV2	TGTGCCAGCAGTTGGACAGGGGTTGGCCAGCCCCAGCATTTT	CASSWTGVGQPQHF
many	TRBD1	TRBJ1-1	TRBV18	TGTGCCAGCTCACCACCGGACAGGGCGGCGAACACTGAAGCTTTCTTT	CASSPPDRAANTEAFF
many	.	TRBJ1-5	TRBV20-1	TGCAGTGCTAGCAACGGTCAAACATTCAGCAATCAGCCCCAGCATTTT	CSASNGQTFSNQPQHF
many	.	TRBJ1-6	TRBV7-9	TGTGCCAGCAGCGTACAGGACTCACCCCTCCACTTT	CASSVQDSPLHF
many	.	TRBJ2-5	TRBV9	TGTGCCAGCAGCGTAGCCCCCCAAGAGACCCAGTACTTC	CASSVAPQETQYF
many	.	TRBJ2-6	TRBV11-3	TGTGCCAGCAGCCTCTCTGGGGCCAACGTCCTGACTTTC	CASSLSGANVLTF
many	.	TRBJ2-1	TRBV5-1	TGCGCCAGCAGCTTGCCCCAGGGAAATGAGCAGTTCTTC	CASSLPQGNEQFF
many	.	TRBJ2-5	TRBV5-1	TGCGCCAGCAGCCCTTCCGGCTTCGTGACCCTCCAAGAGACCCAGTACTTC	CASSPSGFVTLQETQYF